Detailed here is one T cell receptor (beta chain). This CDR3 region has 14 residues. The V gene lost 5 bases and the J gene lost 9 bases, with 17 bases spanning the gap. Germline CDR1 reads GTSNPN; CDR2 reads SVGIG (reference sequence). Study members were between 18 and 89 years old and lived in 20 to 30 US regions. The method was immunoSEQ multiplex PCR; TCRdb's version includes in-frame clones alone and lacks a portion of them. This table has 150,000 to 200,000 clones, about 91% appearing once. This sample was taken from a study of blood T cell repertoires in COVID-19. The wider study: T cells, B-cell-depleted T cells, or PBMCs supplied cDNA or gDNA.

The J gene is TRBJ1-6, the V gene TRBV30; TRBD1 might be the D (5 bases). Sequenced sample: PBMCs or T cells enriched from blood (not recorded which). The TCR sequence derives from a woman aged 40 to 55 with acute COVID-19. Here the CDR3 reads CAWGTTAKSSPLHF. The CDR3 DNA reads as TGTGCCTGGGGGACGACAGCCAAGTCTTCACCCCTCCACTTT.